The entry that follows covers one TCR beta chain sequence. No antigen is known for it. This specimen comes from a study of cytomegalovirus exposure and HLA in healthy donors. Study-wide points: Later work found most CMV-associated TCR beta chains apparently HLA-restricted. In a later analysis, a missense DCLRE1C variant was linked to TCR beta V- and J-gene trimming.

Germline assignment: CDR1 LNHDA and CDR2 SQIVND (reference sequence). The CDR3 is made up of 14 amino acids. The junction had 3 bases not matched to a gene; V was cut back by 3 bases and J by 6 bases. The primer mix had 60 Vbeta and 13 Jbeta primers. Sequencing was performed with immunoSEQ multiplex PCR; in TCRdb, only in-frame clones are kept and a portion is missing. Of 160,000 or so clones in the sample, roughly 84% were seen once. The specimen sequenced was PBMCs. The receptor's source is a man younger than 30 in good health and CMV-seronegative. The gene calls are TRBV19 and TRBJ2-3; 10 bases are shared with TRBD1. CDR3 region: CASSIRTGGDTQYF. CDR3 nucleotide sequence: TGTGCCAGTAGTATCCGGACAGGGGGTGATACGCAGTATTTT.